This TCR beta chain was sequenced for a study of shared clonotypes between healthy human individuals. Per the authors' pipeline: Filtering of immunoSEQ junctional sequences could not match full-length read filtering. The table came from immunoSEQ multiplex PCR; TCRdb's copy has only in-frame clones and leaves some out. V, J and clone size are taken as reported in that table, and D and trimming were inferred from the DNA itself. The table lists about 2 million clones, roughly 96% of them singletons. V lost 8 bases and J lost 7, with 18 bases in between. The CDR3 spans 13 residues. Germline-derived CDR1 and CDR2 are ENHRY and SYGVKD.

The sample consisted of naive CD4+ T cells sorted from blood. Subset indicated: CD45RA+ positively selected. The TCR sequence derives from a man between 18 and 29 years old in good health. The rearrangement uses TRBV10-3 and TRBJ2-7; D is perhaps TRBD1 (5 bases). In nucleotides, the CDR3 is TGTGCCATCGGGGCAAGGGAAGTTGGGGAGCAGTACTTC. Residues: CAIGAREVGEQYF.